The 30 T cell receptor beta chains given below trace back to one sample, sequenced in a study of blood T cell repertoires in COVID-19. TCRdb keeps only in-frame clones here, not all; method: immunoSEQ multiplex PCR. The table records around 230,000 clones, roughly four fifths of them present only once. Sequencing was performed on peripheral blood. Receptor source: a woman aged 40 to 50 with active or convalescent COVID-19.

J is TRBJ2-2 and V is TRBV5-1; 9 positions agree with TRBD2. The V segment lost 0 bases and the J segment 7 bases; nucleotides outside the gene matches: 10. This CDR3 is 17 amino acids long. Per the germline V gene, CDR1 is SGHRS and CDR2 is YFSETQ. The CDR3 region is CASSLVFPREGHGELFF. CDR3 coding DNA: TGCGCCAGCAGCTTGGTGTTTCCGCGGGAGGGCCACGGGGAGCTGTTTTTT.

This chain connects TRBV11-2 to TRBJ1-1; unclear D gene. There are 15 residues in the CDR3. Germline V lookup: CDR1 SGHAT, CDR2 FQNNGV. Trimming cost V 2 bases and J 1 base, with 11 bases left between them. As DNA, the CDR3 is TGTGCCAGCAGCTTACTGACACCATCGAACACTGAAGCTTTCTTT. Translation: CASSLLTPSNTEAFF.

The chain carries TRBV2 and TRBJ1-2, with 10 positions matching TRBD1. Unmatched junction bases numbered 7, after V lost 7 bases and J lost 8 bases. Germline CDR1 and CDR2: SNHLY and FYNNEI. This CDR3 has 13 amino acids. DNA for the CDR3: TGTGCCAGCACCTCAGACAGGGGGCACGGCTACACCTTC. It codes for CASTSDRGHGYTF. Filled out from reference TRBV2 and TRBJ1-2, the complete variable domain reads EPEVTQTPSHQVTQMGQEVILRCVPISNHLYFYWYRQILGQKVEFLVSFYNNEISEKSEIFDDQFSVERPDGSNFTLKIRSTKLEDSAMYFCASTSDRGHGYTFGSGTRLTVV.

This chain uses TRBV25-1 with TRBJ1-2; D may be TRBD1 (6 bases). Trimming left V 2 bases short and J 0 bases short, with 13 bases between. CDR3 length: 16 amino acids. Germline CDR1 MGHDK, CDR2 SYGVNS. This CDR3 is CASSEGGGGANYGYTF. The CDR3 nucleotides are TGTGCCAGCAGTGAAGGTGGAGGGGGGGCTAACTATGGCTACACCTTC.

This rearrangement joins TRBV20-1 to TRBJ1-6, with D unclear. V was pared by 7 bases and J by 8 bases, with 9 bases between. CDR1 DFQATT and CDR2 SNEGSKA come from the germline V gene (reference sequence). This CDR3 has 11 residues. Here the CDR3 reads CSVLRDSPLHF. For the CDR3, the DNA is TGCAGTGTACTTCGGGATTCACCCCTCCACTTT.

The rearrangement links TRBV10-3 to TRBJ2-7; TRBD1 matches at 9 bases. With V trimmed by 0 bases and J by 1 base, 1 base remained unmatched. The CDR3 consists of 15 residues. The germline V gene encodes CDR1 ENHRY and CDR2 SYGVKD. The CDR3 DNA reads as TGTGCCATCAGTGAGTCGGGACAGGGTTCCTACGAGCAGTACTTC. This gives the protein CAISESGQGSYEQYF.

The CDR3 DNA is TGTGCCAGCAGCCAAGTACTTGACTTGAACACTGAAGCTTTCTTT. Its translation is CASSQVLDLNTEAFF. V usage is TRBV3-1 (or the pseudogene TRBV3-2) and J usage is TRBJ1-1; D gene uncertain. The CDR3 is 15 amino acids. Germline CDR1 is LGHDT and CDR2 is YNNKEL (reference sequence). Trimming took off 1 base at V and 0 bases at J, with 9 bases between the two ends.

J is TRBJ2-7 and V is TRBV7-9, with D maybe TRBD1 (6 bases). The ends were cut back, 2 bases at V and 4 bases at J, with 12 bases in the middle. Germline V gene sequence: CDR1 SEHNR, CDR2 FQNEAQ (reference sequence). The CDR3 sequence is 14 residues long. CDR3 DNA sequence: TGTGCCAGCAGCTTACAGGGGCCCGAGTACGAGCAGTACTTC. This gives the protein CASSLQGPEYEQYF.

This clone appeared a few times. V and J are TRBV28 and TRBJ1-5; D gene uncertain. Germline lookup yields CDR1 MDHEN and CDR2 SYDVKM. The CDR3 totals 16 residues. Trimming pared 7 bases from V and 0 bases from J, leaving 16 bases between. CDR3 sequence (DNA): TGTGCCAGCACGAAAAATCAGGCGTATAGCAATCAGCCCCAGCATTTT. It specifies CASTKNQAYSNQPQHF.

The chain combines TRBV7-9 with TRBJ1-2; 7 bases agree with TRBD1. In germline, CDR1 is SEHNR, CDR2 FQNEAQ (reference sequence). The J segment lost 4 bases and the V segment lost 5 bases, leaving 10 bases of the junction unmatched. The CDR3 runs to 15 residues. The DNA of the CDR3 is TGTGCCAGCAGCCCGACAGGGTTTAGTGGCTATGGCTACACCTTC. It is translated as CASSPTGFSGYGYTF.

This rearrangement joins TRBV7-9 to TRBJ1-2, with 8 bases lining up with TRBD1. Unmatched junction bases numbered 2, after V lost 4 bases and J lost 4 bases. Germline V lookup: CDR1 SEHNR, CDR2 FQNEAQ (reference sequence). CDR3 size: 13 residues. CDR3 amino acids: CASSSGGSYGYTF. Written as DNA, the CDR3 is TGTGCCAGCAGCTCAGGGGGCAGCTATGGCTACACCTTC. Variable domain in full (rest from reference TRBV7-9 and TRBJ1-2): DTGVSQNPRHKITKRGQNVTFRCDPISEHNRLYWYRQTLGQGPEFLTYFQNEAQLEKSRLLSDRFSAERPKGSFSTLEIQRTEQGDSAMYLCASSSGGSYGYTFGSGTRLTVV.

The chain joins TRBV30 to TRBJ1-5; 8 bases fit TRBD1. Trimming removed 4 bases from V and 2 bases from J; junction bases left unmatched: 7. The length of the CDR3 is 15 residues. CDR1 is GTSNPN, CDR2 SVGIG, per germline (reference sequence). This CDR3 reads CAWKPLDRGNQPQHF. CDR3 DNA sequence: TGTGCCTGGAAGCCCCTGGACAGGGGCAATCAGCCCCAGCATTTT.

The genes are TRBV18 and TRBJ2-7, with D possibly TRBD2 on 6 matching bases. The CDR3 length is 13 residues. Germline V gene sequence: CDR1 KGHSH, CDR2 LQKENI. Trimming took off 6 bases at V and 5 bases at J, with 14 bases between the two ends. In DNA form, the CDR3 reads TGTGCCAGCTCCAGGGAGGTGGATGACGAGCAGTACTTC. It codes for CASSREVDDEQYF.

In its sample, this clone was seen once. The chain has TRBV5-6 and TRBJ1-2; D is undetermined. CDR3 length: 13 amino acids. Germline-derived CDR1 and CDR2 are SGHDT and YYEEEE. V lost 4 bases and J 3 bases, leaving 10 bases between the germline ends. CDR3 DNA sequence: TGTGCCAGCAGCATTCCAGGATACTATGGCTACACCTTC. Residues: CASSIPGYYGYTF.

The rearrangement links TRBV3-1 (or the pseudogene TRBV3-2) to TRBJ1-2; 7 bases fit TRBD1. Germline lookup yields CDR1 LGHDT and CDR2 YNNKEL (reference sequence). The J segment lost 4 bases and the V segment lost 5 bases, leaving 4 bases of the junction unmatched. The CDR3 sequence is 13 residues long. The CDR3 nucleotides are TGTGCCAGCAGCAGGGGGCCCACCTATGGCTACACCTTC. Protein product: CASSRGPTYGYTF.

The chain is built from TRBV18 and TRBJ1-2; the match to TRBD1 covers 9 bases. Germline V gene sequence: CDR1 KGHSH, CDR2 LQKENI. V lost 8 bases to trimming and J lost 8 bases; unmatched junction nucleotides: 6. This CDR3 contains 12 residues. CDR3 nucleotide sequence: TGTGCCAGCCGGACTACAGGGGGCGGCTACACCTTC. This encodes CASRTTGGGYTF.

The gene calls are TRBV28 and TRBJ2-7; 9 positions match TRBD1. Germline CDR1 and CDR2: MDHEN and SYDVKM. Losses at the gene ends were 7 bases for V and 3 bases for J; bases not matched to a gene: 13. The CDR3 contains 16 residues. CDR3 residues: CASIPRGGQGIYEQYF. In DNA form, the CDR3 reads TGTGCCAGCATCCCCAGGGGGGGACAGGGCATCTACGAGCAGTACTTC.

V gene TRBV11-3 combines with J gene TRBJ2-2; tentatively, D is TRBD2 (7 bases). The germline V gene has CDR1 SGHNT and CDR2 YENEEA. V was trimmed by 4 bases and J by 3 bases, leaving 21 bases between them. The CDR3 is 18 amino acids. CDR3 sequence (DNA): TGTGCCAGCAGCTCACGCGTTGGGGGGGCTGGGGACACCGGGGAGCTGTTTTTT. It codes for CASSSRVGGAGDTGELFF.

The V and J genes are TRBV13 and TRBJ2-3; tentative D call: TRBD2 (6 bases). Trimming left V 5 bases short and J 4 bases short, with 13 bases between. CDR3 size: 14 residues. Germline CDR1 and CDR2: PRHDT and FYEKMQ (reference sequence). CDR3 protein: CASSLSGPPDTQYF. The CDR3 region has the DNA TGTGCCAGCAGCCTTAGCGGCCCCCCAGATACGCAGTATTTT. Supplemented by reference TRBV13 and TRBJ2-3, the full variable domain reads AAGVIQSPRHLIKEKRETATLKCYPIPRHDTVYWYQQGPGQDPQFLISFYEKMQSDKGSIPDRFSAQQFSDYHSELNMSSLELGDSALYFCASSLSGPPDTQYFGPGTRLTVL.

The J gene is TRBJ2-2, the V gene TRBV7-3; no clear D gene. V lost 7 bases to trimming and J lost 6 bases, with 12 bases between them. Germline CDR1 and CDR2: SGHTA and FQGTGA. The CDR3 extends over 13 amino acids. CDR3 coding DNA: TGTGCCAGCACCCTTGTAGTCCCCGGGGAGCTGTTTTTT. Translating gives CASTLVVPGELFF.

V is TRBV5-1 and J is TRBJ2-3; TRBD2 agrees at 8 bases. The trim removed 7 bases at V and 2 bases at J, leaving 12 bases unmatched. From germline, CDR1 is SGHRS and CDR2 YFSETQ. There are 16 residues in the CDR3. Written as DNA, the CDR3 is TGCGCCAGCGGTTTTCTGGGAGCGGGGGCCACAGATACGCAGTATTTT. As protein: CASGFLGAGATDTQYF. Together with reference TRBV5-1 and TRBJ2-3, the CDR3 gives the full variable domain: KAGVTQTPRYLIKTRGQQVTLSCSPISGHRSVSWYQQTPGQGLQFLFEYFSETQRNKGNFPGRFSGRQFSNSRSEMNVSTLELGDSALYLCASGFLGAGATDTQYFGPGTRLTVL.

The chain couples TRBV5-8 to TRBJ1-2, with 9 bases identical to TRBD1. V dropped 0 bases and J dropped 4; count of bases not matched to a gene: 4. The CDR3 covers 15 residues. Germline-derived CDR1 and CDR2 are SGHTS and YDEGEE. The CDR3 here is CASSLAGQGSYGYTF. CDR3 sequence (DNA): TGTGCCAGCAGCTTGGCGGGACAGGGCTCCTATGGCTACACCTTC.

The chain has TRBV30 and TRBJ1-3, with TRBD1 as a possible D gene (5 bases). The germline gives CDR1 GTSNPN, CDR2 SVGIG (reference sequence). Trimming pared 5 bases from V and 0 bases from J, leaving 5 bases between. The CDR3 has 12 amino acids. CDR3 DNA sequence: TGTGCCTGGGACAGCTCTGGAAACACCATATATTTT. It specifies CAWDSSGNTIYF. The complete variable domain, with remaining parts taken from reference TRBV30 and TRBJ1-3, reads SQTIHQWPATLVQPVGSPLSLECTVEGTSNPNLYWYRQAAGRGLQLLFYSVGIGQISSEVPQNLSASRPQDRQFILSSKKLLLSDSGFYLCAWDSSGNTIYFGEGSWLTVV.

The J gene is TRBJ1-1, the V gene TRBV6-5; 8 nucleotides align to TRBD1. Germline values: CDR1 MNHEY, CDR2 SVGAGI. V shed 6 bases and J 10 bases; nucleotides not matched to a gene: 10. The CDR3 extends over 13 amino acids. CDR3 sequence reads: CASRATGQVGAFF. CDR3 coding DNA: TGTGCCAGCAGGGCCACGGGACAGGTGGGAGCTTTCTTT.

This clone was observed once. V is TRBV6-6 and J is TRBJ2-2; 10 nucleotides align to TRBD1. CDR1 MNHNY and CDR2 SVGAGI come from the germline V gene (reference sequence). Losses at the gene ends were 7 bases for V and 13 bases for J; bases not matched to a gene: 9. The length of the CDR3 is 13 residues. In nucleotides, the CDR3 is TGTGCCAGCACCTTAGAGACAGGGGGCGGGCTGTTTTTT. Its translation: CASTLETGGGLFF.

This clone was observed a few times. The chain employs TRBV6-5 and TRBJ2-2; the D gene is possibly TRBD2 (6 bases). The germline gives CDR1 MNHEY, CDR2 SVGAGI. The CDR3 spans 14 residues. Trimming shortened V by 7 bases and J by 3 bases, and 12 bases separated the two germline ends. CDR3 residues: CASNGGEHTGELFF. DNA of the CDR3: TGTGCCAGCAACGGCGGGGAGCACACCGGGGAGCTGTTTTTT.

The chain combines TRBV24-1 with TRBJ2-2; 8 bases map to TRBD1. Losses at the gene ends were 3 bases for V and 1 base for J; bases not matched to a gene: 6. Looked up from germline, CDR1 is KGHDR and CDR2 is SFDVKD. The CDR3 totals 17 residues. The CDR3 DNA is TGTGCCACCAGTGATGTGACAGGGGCGATGAACACCGGGGAGCTGTTTTTT. This encodes CATSDVTGAMNTGELFF.

The rearrangement joins TRBV3-1 (or the pseudogene TRBV3-2) to TRBJ1-1; D remains ambiguous. The CDR3 covers 14 residues. Trimming removed 0 bases from V and 5 bases from J, with 10 bases in between. Germline values: CDR1 LGHDT, CDR2 YNNKEL (reference sequence). The CDR3 sequence: CASSQEQFWTEAFF. The CDR3 DNA reads TGTGCCAGCAGCCAAGAACAGTTTTGGACTGAAGCTTTCTTT.

The chain employs TRBV29-1 and TRBJ2-3, with 7 bases that match TRBD1. The CDR3 is 13 residues long. CDR1 and CDR2 from the germline V gene are SQVTM and ANQGSEA. The trim removed 6 bases at V and 6 bases at J, leaving 9 bases unmatched. The CDR3 bases are TGCAGCGTCAGGGGGAGATTCACGGATACGCAGTATTTT. Its protein product is CSVRGRFTDTQYF.

V and J are TRBV5-1 and TRBJ2-1; D not resolved. The V and J ends lost 7 bases and 6 bases respectively, with 8 bases between them. CDR3 length: 11 residues. Germline V CDR1 and CDR2: SGHRS, YFSETQ. CDR3 sequence (DNA): TGCGCCAGCGCGATCGGCAATGAGCAGTTCTTC. It encodes CASAIGNEQFF.